This T cell receptor beta chain is from a study of blood T cells in healthy people across ages. Each donor was a healthy Caucasian individual from Russia, aged about 6 to 100. Samples had at least 6.5 million PBMCs isolated from them. About this clonotype: As yet, its antigen is unknown.

Overall study results and limits: Any changes in expanded clonotypes were possibly confounded, as donor CMV status remained unknown. Samples with more naive T cells showed higher observed beta diversity.

The second PCR ran roughly 6 to 11 cycles with a sample-barcoded 5' primer and J-beta primers. TCRdb re-called the 5' RACE reads through MiXCR, storing one row per CDR3 protein. The table has some 1.5 million distinct CDR3 sequences, approximately 39% seen once. Sequencing input: blood. The TCR originated in a woman aged 18-30 years in good health.

The CDR3 loop is CASSLSSSNEQYF. In nucleotides, the CDR3 is TGTGCCAGCAGTTTATCAAGCTCTAACGAGCAGTACTTC. The chain has TRBV27 and TRBJ2-7; D is ambiguous. With 0 bases removed from V and 5 bases from J, the gap between germline ends came to 8 bases. The CDR3 is made up of 13 amino acids. From germline, CDR1 is MNHEY and CDR2 SMNVEV (reference sequence).